These T cell receptor beta chains were read from a single sample in a study of cytomegalovirus exposure and HLA in healthy donors. Using immunoSEQ multiplex PCR, the repertoire was profiled, and TCRdb retains in-frame clones only, with some absent. The data show about 90,000 clones, with about 81% seen just once and 2.1% held by the top ten. The sequenced material came from PBMCs. All receptors come from a man between 18 and 29 years old in good health and CMV-seronegative. Both conserved end residues are part of each CDR3. Each record gives: D gene, V gene, clone size, J gene, CDR3 DNA, CDR3 protein. D genes are given only for firm matches. The size field is filled for only some rows; it gives once, few, many or a size class.

d_call: -; v_call: TRBV30; clone_size: -; j_call: TRBJ2-7; cdr3_nt: TGTGCCTGGAGTGCGGCAGGGCAGGACGAGCAGTACTTC; cdr3_aa: CAWSAAGQDEQYF
d_call: TRBD1; v_call: TRBV7-9; clone_size: -; j_call: TRBJ1-1; cdr3_nt: TGTTCCAGCAGCGACGGGACAGGGTTAGCTTTCTTT; cdr3_aa: CSSSDGTGLAFF
d_call: -; v_call: TRBV5-1; clone_size: -; j_call: TRBJ2-7; cdr3_nt: TGCGCCAGCAGCCGGCAGTTAAGGGGATACTACGAGCAGTACTTC; cdr3_aa: CASSRQLRGYYEQYF
d_call: TRBD2; v_call: TRBV19; clone_size: -; j_call: TRBJ2-2; cdr3_nt: TGTGCCAGTAGAAAGCGGGAGGGCATCGGGGAGCTGTTTTTT; cdr3_aa: CASRKREGIGELFF
d_call: TRBD2; v_call: TRBV6-1; clone_size: -; j_call: TRBJ2-7; cdr3_nt: TGTGCCAGCGGGGCCCTTCCGGGACTAGCGTACGAGCAGTACTTC; cdr3_aa: CASGALPGLAYEQYF
d_call: TRBD1; v_call: TRBV7-9; clone_size: -; j_call: TRBJ1-2; cdr3_nt: TGTGCCAGCAGCTTAGCGCCCAGGGGGATCTATGGCTACACCTTC; cdr3_aa: CASSLAPRGIYGYTF
d_call: TRBD2; v_call: TRBV6-5; clone_size: once; j_call: TRBJ2-7; cdr3_nt: TGTGCCAGCAGTTACGCTAGCGGGACCTACGAGCAGTACTTC; cdr3_aa: CASSYASGTYEQYF
d_call: TRBD2; v_call: TRBV10-3; clone_size: -; j_call: TRBJ2-3; cdr3_nt: TGTGCCATCAGTGGGGCTAGCGGGAGTACAGATACGCAGTATTTT; cdr3_aa: CAISGASGSTDTQYF
d_call: TRBD2; v_call: TRBV7-9; clone_size: -; j_call: TRBJ2-7; cdr3_nt: TGTGCCAGCAGCTGGCCGGGAGGCAGCTCCGAGCAGTACTTC; cdr3_aa: CASSWPGGSSEQYF
d_call: -; v_call: TRBV4-1; clone_size: -; j_call: TRBJ1-2; cdr3_nt: TGCGCCAGCAGCATGGGGGGGGCTAACTATGGCTACACCTTC; cdr3_aa: CASSMGGANYGYTF
d_call: TRBD1; v_call: TRBV18; clone_size: -; j_call: TRBJ1-1; cdr3_nt: TGTGCCAGCTCGCAACAGGGGGGGGTTTCTGAAGCTTTCTTT; cdr3_aa: CASSQQGGVSEAFF
d_call: TRBD2; v_call: TRBV10-1; clone_size: -; j_call: TRBJ2-3; cdr3_nt: TGCGCCAGCAGCCCAGCTGGGACTAGCGGGCTAAGCACAGATACGCAGTATTTT; cdr3_aa: CASSPAGTSGLSTDTQYF
d_call: TRBD2; v_call: TRBV15; clone_size: few; j_call: TRBJ2-3; cdr3_nt: TGTGCCACCAGCAGAGAGCGGGAGCCAGATACGCAGTATTTT; cdr3_aa: CATSREREPDTQYF
d_call: TRBD2; v_call: TRBV7-9; clone_size: once; j_call: TRBJ2-7; cdr3_nt: TGTGCCAGCAGCCCAGCGGCGGGAGGCTCCTACGAGCAGTACTTC; cdr3_aa: CASSPAAGGSYEQYF
d_call: TRBD1; v_call: TRBV28; clone_size: -; j_call: TRBJ1-2; cdr3_nt: TGTGCCAGCAGTTTACTTGGGACAGTTCGCTATGGCTACACCTTC; cdr3_aa: CASSLLGTVRYGYTF
d_call: -; v_call: TRBV9; clone_size: -; j_call: TRBJ2-3; cdr3_nt: TGTGCCAGCAGCGTAGGAGGCGGGACGGACACATGGGATACGCAGTATTTT; cdr3_aa: CASSVGGGTDTWDTQYF
d_call: TRBD2; v_call: TRBV16; clone_size: -; j_call: TRBJ2-1; cdr3_nt: TGTGCCAGCAGCCAAGGGCGGCTAGCGGGAGATCTTGAGCAGTTCTTC; cdr3_aa: CASSQGRLAGDLEQFF
d_call: -; v_call: TRBV28; clone_size: -; j_call: TRBJ2-5; cdr3_nt: TGTGCCAGCAGTTTCGATTGGGGCGCTGGAATAGAGACCCAGTACTTC; cdr3_aa: CASSFDWGAGIETQYF
d_call: TRBD2; v_call: TRBV2; clone_size: -; j_call: TRBJ2-7; cdr3_nt: TGTGCCAGCACCAACGGGGCGGGAGTAGGCGGCGAGCAGTACTTC; cdr3_aa: CASTNGAGVGGEQYF
d_call: -; v_call: TRBV7-2; clone_size: few; j_call: TRBJ1-5; cdr3_nt: TGTGCCAGCAGCTTCCAAAATCAGCCCCAGCATTTT; cdr3_aa: CASSFQNQPQHF
d_call: TRBD1; v_call: TRBV7-7; clone_size: -; j_call: TRBJ2-7; cdr3_nt: TGTGCTAGCAGCTTGACACAGGGGGGATACGAGCAGTACTTC; cdr3_aa: CASSLTQGGYEQYF
d_call: -; v_call: TRBV5-6; clone_size: -; j_call: TRBJ2-5; cdr3_nt: TGTGCCAGCAGCCTAAGCCAAGAGACCCAGTACTTC; cdr3_aa: CASSLSQETQYF
d_call: TRBD1; v_call: TRBV5-1; clone_size: -; j_call: TRBJ2-7; cdr3_nt: TGCGCCAGCAGCTTGGCCACGACAGGGATAAACGAGCAGTACTTC; cdr3_aa: CASSLATTGINEQYF
d_call: -; v_call: TRBV10-3; clone_size: few; j_call: TRBJ2-2; cdr3_nt: TGTGCCATCAAAGGGGCGGAGCACAACACCGGGGAGCTGTTTTTT; cdr3_aa: CAIKGAEHNTGELFF
d_call: -; v_call: TRBV6-6; clone_size: -; j_call: TRBJ2-1; cdr3_nt: TGTGCCAGCAGTCCAGGACTCTCTACCTACAATGAGCAGTTCTTC; cdr3_aa: CASSPGLSTYNEQFF
d_call: TRBD2; v_call: TRBV30; clone_size: -; j_call: TRBJ2-1; cdr3_nt: TGTGCCTGGAGTGGTCTCGCGGGAGGTCGCTACAATGAGCAGTTCTTC; cdr3_aa: CAWSGLAGGRYNEQFF
d_call: -; v_call: TRBV27; clone_size: once; j_call: TRBJ1-1; cdr3_nt: TGTGCCAGCAGTTTAAATTGGGGCTCTGAAGCTTTCTTT; cdr3_aa: CASSLNWGSEAFF
d_call: -; v_call: TRBV14; clone_size: -; j_call: TRBJ2-7; cdr3_nt: TGTGCCAGCAGCCAAGTGGGCACTGCTGGCTTCGAGCAGTACTTC; cdr3_aa: CASSQVGTAGFEQYF
d_call: TRBD1; v_call: TRBV5-1; clone_size: -; j_call: TRBJ1-2; cdr3_nt: TGCGCCAGCAGCCCGGGTCAGGACAGGGTGGGAAGAGGCTACACCTTC; cdr3_aa: CASSPGQDRVGRGYTF
d_call: TRBD1; v_call: TRBV6-5; clone_size: -; j_call: TRBJ1-5; cdr3_nt: TGTGCCAGCAGTTACTCAGCAGGGGGCGGGCAGCCCCAGCATTTT; cdr3_aa: CASSYSAGGGQPQHF
d_call: TRBD2; v_call: TRBV19; clone_size: -; j_call: TRBJ2-7; cdr3_nt: TGTGCCAGTGACAACGGACTAGCGGGAAGCGAGCAGTACTTC; cdr3_aa: CASDNGLAGSEQYF
d_call: TRBD2; v_call: TRBV6-6; clone_size: -; j_call: TRBJ2-1; cdr3_nt: TGTGCCAGCAGTTTAATAGCGGGAGCGAGCAATGAGCAGTTCTTC; cdr3_aa: CASSLIAGASNEQFF
d_call: -; v_call: TRBV18; clone_size: -; j_call: TRBJ1-4; cdr3_nt: TGTGCCAGCTCACCACCGGGCAGGGCGGAAAAACTGTTTTTT; cdr3_aa: CASSPPGRAEKLFF
d_call: -; v_call: TRBV29-1; clone_size: -; j_call: TRBJ1-6; cdr3_nt: TGCAGCGTTGCCGTCGGGGGGAGGAATTCACCCCTCCACTTT; cdr3_aa: CSVAVGGRNSPLHF
d_call: -; v_call: TRBV5-1; clone_size: -; j_call: TRBJ2-3; cdr3_nt: TGCGCCAGCAGCTTGCGTCCCGATACGCAGTATTTT; cdr3_aa: CASSLRPDTQYF
d_call: -; v_call: TRBV27; clone_size: few; j_call: TRBJ1-5; cdr3_nt: TGTGCCAGCAGTTTAGTGGCAGGAACTCATCAGCCCCAGCATTTT; cdr3_aa: CASSLVAGTHQPQHF
d_call: -; v_call: TRBV27; clone_size: -; j_call: TRBJ2-3; cdr3_nt: TGTGCCAGCCGCGAGACAGGACACACAGATACGCAGTATTTT; cdr3_aa: CASRETGHTDTQYF
d_call: TRBD1; v_call: TRBV6-6; clone_size: -; j_call: TRBJ1-1; cdr3_nt: TGTGCCAGCAGGCAGGGGGACACTGAAGCTTTCTTT; cdr3_aa: CASRQGDTEAFF
d_call: -; v_call: TRBV2; clone_size: -; j_call: TRBJ1-1; cdr3_nt: TGTGCCAGCGGAGCGGGGTTTGGCACTGAAGCTTTCTTT; cdr3_aa: CASGAGFGTEAFF
d_call: TRBD2; v_call: TRBV6-4; clone_size: -; j_call: TRBJ2-1; cdr3_nt: TGTGCCAGCAGTGACTCGACTAGCGGGAGAATCTACAATGAGCAGTTCTTC; cdr3_aa: CASSDSTSGRIYNEQFF
d_call: TRBD2; v_call: TRBV19; clone_size: -; j_call: TRBJ2-3; cdr3_nt: TGTGCCAGTAGTATAGGGACTAGCGTGGTCGATACGCAGTATTTT; cdr3_aa: CASSIGTSVVDTQYF
d_call: -; v_call: TRBV18; clone_size: -; j_call: TRBJ1-4; cdr3_nt: TGTGCCAGCTCACCGGGAAGGGGGAGTAATGAAAAACTGTTTTTT; cdr3_aa: CASSPGRGSNEKLFF
d_call: -; v_call: TRBV27; clone_size: -; j_call: TRBJ2-1; cdr3_nt: TGTGCCAGCACACCGCAAGCGGATTCCTACAATGAGCAGTTCTTC; cdr3_aa: CASTPQADSYNEQFF
d_call: TRBD1; v_call: TRBV2; clone_size: -; j_call: TRBJ2-1; cdr3_nt: TGTGCCAGCAGTGAAGAAGGGGGCCAATACAATGAGCAGTTCTTC; cdr3_aa: CASSEEGGQYNEQFF
d_call: -; v_call: TRBV5-1; clone_size: -; j_call: TRBJ1-2; cdr3_nt: TGCGCCAGCAGCGGGGTGGGCTCAGGGGCCCGTTTCGGTGGCTACACCTTC; cdr3_aa: CASSGVGSGARFGGYTF
d_call: TRBD1; v_call: TRBV28; clone_size: -; j_call: TRBJ1-1; cdr3_nt: TGTGCCAGCAGTCCCGGGACAGGTAGAAAACAAGCTTTCTTT; cdr3_aa: CASSPGTGRKQAFF
d_call: -; v_call: TRBV7-2; clone_size: -; j_call: TRBJ2-4; cdr3_nt: TGTGCCAGCAGCTTAGCCCCTGCGGGGGCCAAAAACATTCAGTACTTC; cdr3_aa: CASSLAPAGAKNIQYF
d_call: TRBD2; v_call: TRBV30; clone_size: -; j_call: TRBJ2-3; cdr3_nt: TGTGCCTGGAGTACAACCCGGACTAGCGGGAGTAGAGATACGCAGTATTTT; cdr3_aa: CAWSTTRTSGSRDTQYF
d_call: -; v_call: TRBV19; clone_size: -; j_call: TRBJ1-5; cdr3_nt: TGTGCCAGTACCTCCAAACCGGGACAAACTAGCAATCAGCCCCAGCATTTT; cdr3_aa: CASTSKPGQTSNQPQHF
d_call: TRBD1; v_call: TRBV30; clone_size: -; j_call: TRBJ2-2; cdr3_nt: TGTGCCTGGAGCCTCAGGGGGCGGACCGGGGAGCTGTTTTTT; cdr3_aa: CAWSLRGRTGELFF
d_call: -; v_call: TRBV5-8; clone_size: -; j_call: TRBJ1-2; cdr3_nt: TGTGCCAGCAGCTTGTACGGCTATGGCTACACCTTC; cdr3_aa: CASSLYGYGYTF
d_call: -; v_call: TRBV6-1; clone_size: -; j_call: TRBJ1-1; cdr3_nt: TGTGCCAGCAGTGAAGACAGACGCCTGGGCACTGAAGCTTTCTTT; cdr3_aa: CASSEDRRLGTEAFF
d_call: TRBD1; v_call: TRBV5-1; clone_size: once; j_call: TRBJ2-5; cdr3_nt: TGCGCCAGCAGCCAGAAAACCGGGACAGGGAGCGAGACCCAGTACTTC; cdr3_aa: CASSQKTGTGSETQYF